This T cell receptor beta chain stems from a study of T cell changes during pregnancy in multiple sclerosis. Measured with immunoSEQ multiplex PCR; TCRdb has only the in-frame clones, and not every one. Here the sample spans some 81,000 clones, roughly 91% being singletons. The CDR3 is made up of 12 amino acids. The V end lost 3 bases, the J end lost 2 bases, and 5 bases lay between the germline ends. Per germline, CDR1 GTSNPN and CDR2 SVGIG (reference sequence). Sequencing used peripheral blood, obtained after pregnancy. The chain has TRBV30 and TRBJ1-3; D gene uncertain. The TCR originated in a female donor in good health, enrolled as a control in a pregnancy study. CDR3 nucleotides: TGTGCCTGGAGCGCTACTGGAAACACCATATATTTT. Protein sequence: CAWSATGNTIYF.